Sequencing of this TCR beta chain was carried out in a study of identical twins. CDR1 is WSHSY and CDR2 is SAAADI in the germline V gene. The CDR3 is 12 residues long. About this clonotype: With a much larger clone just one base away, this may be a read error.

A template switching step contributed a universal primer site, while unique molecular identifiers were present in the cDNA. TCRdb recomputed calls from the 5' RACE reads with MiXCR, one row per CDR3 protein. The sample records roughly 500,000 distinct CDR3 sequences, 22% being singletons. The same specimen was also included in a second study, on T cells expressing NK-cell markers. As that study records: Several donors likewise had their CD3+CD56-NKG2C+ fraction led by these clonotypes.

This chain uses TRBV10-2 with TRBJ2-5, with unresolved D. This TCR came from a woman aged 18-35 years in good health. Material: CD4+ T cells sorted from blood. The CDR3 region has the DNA TGCACCAGCAGTGAATCGCAAGAGACCCAGTACTTC. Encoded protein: CTSSESQETQYF.